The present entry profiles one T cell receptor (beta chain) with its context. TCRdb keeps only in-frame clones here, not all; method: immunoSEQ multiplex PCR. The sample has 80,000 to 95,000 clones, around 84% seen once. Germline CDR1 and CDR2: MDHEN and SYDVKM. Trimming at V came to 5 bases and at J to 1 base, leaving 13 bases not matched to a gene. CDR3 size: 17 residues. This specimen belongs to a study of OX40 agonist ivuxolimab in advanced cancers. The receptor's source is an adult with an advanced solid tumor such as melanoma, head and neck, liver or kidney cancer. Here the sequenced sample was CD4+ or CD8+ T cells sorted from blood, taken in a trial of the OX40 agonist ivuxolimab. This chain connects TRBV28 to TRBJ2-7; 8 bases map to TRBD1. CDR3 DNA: TGTGCCAGCAGTCCCGGCAGGTGGCAGGGGGCATCCTACGAGCAGTACTTC. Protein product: CASSPGRWQGASYEQYF. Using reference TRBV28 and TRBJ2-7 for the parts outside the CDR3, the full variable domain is DVKVTQSSRYLVKRTGEKVFLECVQDMDHENMFWYRQDPGLGLRLIYFSYDVKMKEKGDIPEGYSVSREKKERFSLILESASTNQTSMYLCASSPGRWQGASYEQYFGPGTRLTVT.